These 27 T cell receptor beta chains were all obtained from the same sample, sequenced in a study of radiation and T cells in renal cell carcinoma. The table came from immunoSEQ multiplex PCR; TCRdb's copy has only in-frame clones and leaves some out. The repertoire holds about 130,000 clones, with about 81% as singletons. Time point specified: blood 2 weeks post-SBRT. Treatment given: 15 Gy SBRT to primary tumor, nephrectomy 4 weeks later. The sample here was blood, taken from a patient whose treatment included radiotherapy and nephrectomy. These receptor sequences come from a woman in her fifties or sixties with renal cell carcinoma.

The chain combines TRBV5-5 with TRBJ1-5; D may be TRBD1 (5 bases). The CDR3 spans 15 residues. V was cut by 5 bases and J by 5 bases, with 17 bases left in between. Germline CDR1 reads SGHKS; CDR2 reads YYEKEE (reference sequence). CDR3 sequence: CASRPEVREDQPQHF. The CDR3 DNA follows: TGTGCCAGCAGGCCGGAAGTCAGGGAAGATCAGCCCCAGCATTTT.

V gene TRBV18 combines with J gene TRBJ1-1, with 10 bases lining up with TRBD1. Trimming at V came to 4 bases and at J to 0 bases, leaving 8 bases not matched to a gene. Per germline, CDR1 KGHSH and CDR2 LQKENI. The CDR3 length is 17 residues. The CDR3 is CASSQRQGAIMNTEAFF. In DNA form, the CDR3 reads TGTGCCAGCTCACAGCGACAGGGGGCCATCATGAACACTGAAGCTTTCTTT.

V usage is TRBV4-2 and J usage is TRBJ1-5; D not resolved. Trimming removed 0 bases from V and 3 bases from J, with 9 bases in between. The germline V gene encodes CDR1 LGHNA and CDR2 YNFKEQ. This CDR3 contains 15 residues. The DNA of the CDR3 is TGTGCCAGCAGCCAAGATTACGGAAACAATCAGCCCCAGCATTTT. Its translation: CASSQDYGNNQPQHF.

The gene calls are TRBV5-4 and TRBJ2-5, with 7 bases lining up with TRBD1. CDR3 length: 13 residues. The germline V gene encodes CDR1 SGHNT and CDR2 YYREEE (reference sequence). J was trimmed by 5 bases and V by 3 bases; bases with no gene match: 4. CDR3: CASSSDRAETQYF. The CDR3 bases are TGTGCCAGCAGCTCTGACAGGGCGGAGACCCAGTACTTC.

This clone was picked up one time. The chain joins TRBV4-2 to TRBJ2-7; D is tentatively TRBD1 or TRBD2 (5 bases each). CDR1 LGHNA and CDR2 YNFKEQ come from the germline V gene. V was pared by 1 base and J by 2 bases, with 9 bases between. The CDR3 runs to 14 residues. This CDR3 is CASSQVSGPYEQYF. CDR3 nucleotide sequence: TGTGCCAGCAGCCAAGTTTCGGGACCCTACGAGCAGTACTTC.

V is TRBV4-3 and J is TRBJ2-3, with no clear D. Germline loops: CDR1 LGHNA, CDR2 YSLEER. The V end was cut by 4 bases, the J end by 1 base, with 15 bases between. CDR3 size: 16 residues. The CDR3 spells CASSRAPGSRTDTQYF. The DNA of the CDR3 is TGCGCCAGCAGCCGAGCTCCCGGGTCGCGCACAGATACGCAGTATTTT.

V usage is TRBV21-1 and J usage is TRBJ2-1; TRBD2 is the table's D call and was not checked against the DNA. TRBV21-1 is assigned pseudogene status. The CDR3 is made up of 18 amino acids. In DNA form, the CDR3 reads TGTGCCAGCAGTCCCAAAGATAGGACTAGCGGAACCTACAATGAGCAGTTCTTC. Its protein product is CASSPKDRTSGTYNEQFF.

The rearrangement joins TRBV5-1 to TRBJ1-1; D may be TRBD1 (6 bases). The CDR3 totals 14 residues. V lost 0 bases and J lost 1, with 7 bases in between. The germline V gene has CDR1 SGHRS and CDR2 YFSETQ. For the CDR3, the DNA is TGCGCCAGCAGCTTGGGACAGGAGAACACTGAAGCTTTCTTT. Translated, it gives CASSLGQENTEAFF.

This chain uses TRBV9 with TRBJ2-3; a possible D gene is TRBD1 (5 bases). The CDR3 runs to 14 residues. V gave up 3 bases and J gave up 0 bases, with 8 bases separating them. Germline CDR1 is SGDLS and CDR2 is YYNGEE. Written as DNA, the CDR3 is TGTGCCAGCAGCGCGAGACAGAGCACAGATACGCAGTATTTT. Amino acids: CASSARQSTDTQYF.

The genes are TRBV6-6 and TRBJ1-1; TRBD1 might be the D (5 bases). Between the trimmed V and J ends, which lost 2 bases and 1 base, there was a span of 8 bases. This CDR3 is built from 14 residues. Germline CDR1 reads MNHNY; CDR2 reads SVGAGI (reference sequence). DNA of the CDR3: TGTGCCAGCAGTTACCTGACAGAGAACACTGAAGCTTTCTTT. This sequence encodes CASSYLTENTEAFF.

The chain employs TRBV6-5 and TRBJ1-2; 8 bases line up with TRBD1. This CDR3 spans 15 amino acids. Germline CDR1 is MNHEY and CDR2 is SVGAGI. J lost 7 bases, V lost 1 base, and 8 bases had no gene match. CDR3 coding DNA: TGTGCCAGCAGTTACTTAGACAGGGGAAGAGGTGGCTACACCTTC. It is translated as CASSYLDRGRGGYTF.

This clone is a singleton in its sample. V and J are TRBV5-1 and TRBJ2-5; 9 bases map to TRBD2. V trimming: 3 bases; J trimming: 5 bases; junction bases outside the gene matches: 20. CDR1 SGHRS and CDR2 YFSETQ come from the germline V gene. The CDR3 extends over 19 amino acids. The CDR3 is CASSSPLAGGLISGETQYF. In DNA form, the CDR3 reads TGCGCCAGCAGCTCCCCCTTGGCGGGGGGGCTAATATCAGGGGAGACCCAGTACTTC.

A few counts support this clone. In DNA form, the CDR3 reads TGTGCCAGCAGCTTATTGGGCAGTCTCACCGAAGCTTTCTTT. As protein: CASSLLGSLTEAFF. The chain joins TRBV7-9 to TRBJ1-1; no definite D call. Germline V gene sequence: CDR1 SEHNR, CDR2 FQNEAQ (reference sequence). The CDR3 is made up of 14 amino acids. Trimming took off 2 bases at V and 8 bases at J, with 15 bases between the two ends.

The genes are TRBV15 and TRBJ2-2; the match to TRBD2 covers 7 bases. The CDR3 is 16 amino acids. Germline CDR1 is LNHNV and CDR2 is YYDKDF (reference sequence). J was trimmed by 1 base and V by 0 bases; bases with no gene match: 2. The CDR3 here is CATSRESGENTGELFF. The CDR3 coding sequence is TGTGCCACCAGCAGAGAGAGCGGGGAGAACACCGGGGAGCTGTTTTTT.

In this sample, this clone is medium-sized (0.01 to 0.1%). The chain links TRBV6-1 to TRBJ2-1; no firm D call. Deletions cut 7 bases from V and 5 bases from J, with 3 bases between. The germline CDR1 and CDR2 sequences are MNHNS and SASEGT. This CDR3 is 10 amino acids long. The DNA for the CDR3 is TGTGCCAGCATGAACAATGAGCAGTTCTTC. It is translated as CASMNNEQFF.

A remark on this clone: Other DNA sequences in this sample translate to the same CDR3. The chain employs TRBV27 and TRBJ1-1; D is unresolved. Germline values: CDR1 MNHEY, CDR2 SMNVEV (reference sequence). V lost 3 bases, J lost 1 base, and 6 bases lay in between. CDR3 length: 13 residues. The CDR3 reads CASSFAGNTEAFF. The CDR3 DNA is TGTGCCAGCAGTTTTGCAGGGAACACTGAAGCTTTCTTT.

J is TRBJ1-6 and V is TRBV7-9; D is undetermined. The CDR3 covers 16 residues. CDR1 and CDR2 (germline): SEHNR, FQNEAQ (reference sequence). The V end was cut by 1 base, the J end by 3 bases, with 10 bases between. In nucleotides, the CDR3 is TGTGCCAGCAGCTTAGTTGGGATTAGCTATAATTCACCCCTCCACTTT. Translating gives CASSLVGISYNSPLHF.

The rearrangement joins TRBV2 to TRBJ1-1; D gene unclear. The CDR3 totals 13 residues. Trimming stripped 6 bases from V and 1 base from J, with 9 bases between. Germline CDR1 SNHLY, CDR2 FYNNEI. CDR3 protein: CASRVLSNTEAFF. CDR3 DNA sequence: TGTGCCAGCAGGGTATTATCGAACACTGAAGCTTTCTTT.

The chain is built from TRBV11-2 and TRBJ1-2; D ambiguous. The CDR3 extends over 13 amino acids. The V gene's germline CDR1 is SGHAT and CDR2 FQNNGV. Between the trimmed V and J ends, which lost 3 bases and 3 bases, there was a span of 8 bases. In DNA form, the CDR3 reads TGTGCCAGCAGCTTTTTAAGCGACTATGGCTACACCTTC. Translated, it gives CASSFLSDYGYTF.

V is TRBV7-6 and J is TRBJ2-3, with a weak D call TRBD1 (5 bases). The CDR3 is 16 residues long. Germline lookup yields CDR1 SGHVS and CDR2 FNYEAQ. V gave up 0 bases and J gave up 0 bases, with 10 bases separating them. The CDR3 sequence is CASSLAMQGSTDTQYF. CDR3 nucleotide sequence: TGTGCCAGCAGCTTAGCGATGCAGGGTAGCACAGATACGCAGTATTTT.

The chain has TRBV28 and TRBJ1-2, with 7 bases aligning to TRBD1. This CDR3 is built from 16 residues. Per germline, CDR1 MDHEN and CDR2 SYDVKM. The V and J ends lost 5 bases and 2 bases, in that order; junction bases with no gene match: 11. The CDR3 nucleotides are TGTGCCAGCAGTCCTAGGACAGGTTGGTCGAACTATGGCTACACCTTC. It encodes CASSPRTGWSNYGYTF.

V is TRBV28 and J is TRBJ1-5; 10 bases are a match to TRBD1. The CDR3 runs 19 residues. Per germline, CDR1 MDHEN and CDR2 SYDVKM. J was trimmed by 2 bases and V by 5 bases; bases with no gene match: 15. CDR3 DNA sequence: TGTGCCAGCAGTCCACACTATGCCGGGACAGGGGCTCGCAATCAGCCCCAGCATTTT. Translated, it gives CASSPHYAGTGARNQPQHF.

This clone was picked up a small number of times. The chain combines TRBV9 with TRBJ1-1; 9 bases are a match to TRBD1. The V and J ends lost 0 bases and 4 bases, in that order; junction bases with no gene match: 4. This CDR3 is built from 15 residues. Germline V lookup: CDR1 SGDLS, CDR2 YYNGEE. DNA of the CDR3: TGTGCCAGCAGCGTAGGGGGGACAGGGATCACTGAAGCTTTCTTT. It codes for CASSVGGTGITEAFF.

This clone was counted once. The rearrangement links TRBV6-5 to TRBJ2-1, with 8 bases lining up with TRBD1. Germline V CDR1 and CDR2: MNHEY, SVGAGI. The CDR3 extends over 13 amino acids. Germline trimming cut 5 bases from V and 6 bases from J; bases unmatched to any gene: 3. CDR3 residues: CASSPDRVNEQFF. For the CDR3, the DNA is TGTGCCAGCAGTCCGGACAGGGTCAATGAGCAGTTCTTC.

This clone has at least ten counts. V usage is TRBV11-2 and J usage is TRBJ1-5; 7 bases match TRBD1. The germline V gene encodes CDR1 SGHAT and CDR2 FQNNGV. V shed 0 bases, J shed 8 bases, and the junction held 7 bases outside the gene matches. The CDR3 length is 15 residues. CDR3 sequence reads: CASSLDSLDREPQHF. The CDR3 DNA reads TGTGCCAGCAGCTTAGATTCCCTCGACAGGGAGCCCCAGCATTTT.

The chain is built from TRBV7-9 and TRBJ2-7, with D unclear. V lost 5 bases, J lost 4 bases, and 18 bases lay in between. Germline CDR1 reads SEHNR; CDR2 reads FQNEAQ (reference sequence). The CDR3 extends over 15 amino acids. The CDR3 sequence is CASSPMTILSYEQYF. DNA for the CDR3: TGTGCCAGCAGCCCAATGACCATTCTCTCTTACGAGCAGTACTTC.

This clone was observed many times. V is TRBV7-9 and J is TRBJ1-1, with 7 positions matching TRBD1. Germline-derived CDR1 and CDR2 are SEHNR and FQNEAQ (reference sequence). Trimming removed 3 bases from V and 2 bases from J; junction bases left unmatched: 6. The CDR3 spans 15 residues. CDR3 residues: CASSLYRGGNTEAFF. The CDR3 coding sequence is TGTGCCAGCAGCTTGTACAGGGGAGGAAACACTGAAGCTTTCTTT.